These T cell receptor beta chains were read from a single sample in a study of blood T cell repertoires in COVID-19. TCRdb keeps only in-frame clones here, not all; method: immunoSEQ multiplex PCR. The sample contains about 140,000 clones, approximately 81% of which appear only once. Sequences were obtained from peripheral blood. Every receptor here comes from a human donor in a cohort sampled during active COVID-19. CDR3s include the opening cysteine and the closing phenylalanine or tryptophan. D genes are given only for firm matches. For some rows the clone size is stated as once, few or many, or as a class when expanded; others skip it.

clone_size j_call v_call d_call cdr3_nt cdr3_aa
NA TRBJ2-5 TRBV7-6 NA TGTGCCAGCAGCACTCCCGGGGAGGGGGGGCAAGAGACCCAGTACTTC CASSTPGEGGQETQYF
NA TRBJ2-5 TRBV6-5 NA TGTGCCAGCAGCCGCCGGGCGGGTCTTGAGACCCAGTACTTC CASSRRAGLETQYF
NA TRBJ2-7 TRBV24-1 TRBD2 TGTGCCACCAGTGATTGGGGGGGGGACGAGCAGTACTTC CATSDWGGDEQYF
NA TRBJ1-6 TRBV5-6 NA TGTGCCAGCAGCTACGGGACACCGAGCTCCTATAATTCACCCCTCCACTTT CASSYGTPSSYNSPLHF
once TRBJ1-5 TRBV5-6 NA TGTGCCAGCAGCACCCGGGGATATAATCAGCCCCAGCATTTT CASSTRGYNQPQHF
few TRBJ2-3 TRBV24-1 NA TGTGCCACCAGTGACTTGGGTCAGTTTGGCACAGATACGCAGTATTTT CATSDLGQFGTDTQYF
NA TRBJ1-2 TRBV20-1 TRBD1 TGCAGTGCTAGTGGGCAGGGGGTTGGTGGCTACACCTTC CSASGQGVGGYTF
NA TRBJ1-5 TRBV12-3/TRBV12-4 NA TGTGCCAGCAGCCCCTCGGTTAGAGAGCCCCAGCATTTT CASSPSVREPQHF
NA TRBJ1-6 TRBV19 TRBD1 TGTGCCAGTAGCCGGACAGGGGGGAATTCACCCCTCCACTTT CASSRTGGNSPLHF
once TRBJ1-2 TRBV5-1 TRBD1 TGCGCCAGCAGCTCGACAGGGGACTATGGCTACACCTTC CASSSTGDYGYTF
NA TRBJ2-7 TRBV5-6 TRBD2 TGTGCCAGCAGCTTGAAGGGGACGGGACTAGCATACGAGCAGTACTTC CASSLKGTGLAYEQYF
NA TRBJ2-5 TRBV29-1 TRBD1 TGCAGCGTTGTAAGGGGACAGAAAGAGACCCAGTACTTC CSVVRGQKETQYF
few TRBJ2-7 TRBV19 NA TGTGCCAGTAGTATAGCGGGGAACGAAGCCTACGAGCAGTACTTC CASSIAGNEAYEQYF
NA TRBJ2-1 TRBV7-3 TRBD2 TGTGCCAGCAGGTCCCTAGCGGGAGATACGTTTGAGCAGTTCTTC CASRSLAGDTFEQFF
NA TRBJ1-5 TRBV2 NA TGTGCCAGCAGTGAGATGGGGCAGAATCAGCCCCAGCATTTT CASSEMGQNQPQHF